A selection of T cell receptor beta chains follows, all from one sample in a study of T cell responses to AZD1222 COVID-19 vaccine. Assay: immunoSEQ multiplex PCR; the TCRdb copy retains only in-frame clones and omits some. The data contain 120,000 to 150,000 clones, approximately 91% of them singletons. The input for sequencing was peripheral blood, taken 28 days after the second AZD1222 dose. These receptor sequences come from an adult who received the AZD1222 COVID-19 vaccine. Both conserved end residues are part of each CDR3. The order of the fields is J gene, clone size, D gene, V gene, CDR3 DNA, CDR3 protein. D genes are given only for firm matches. Clone size is shown for a subset of rows, as once, few, many or a class of expanded clone.

j_call: TRBJ1-2
clone_size: few
d_call: .
v_call: TRBV6-2/TRBV6-3
cdr3_nt: TGTGCCAGCAGTCCCCGGGAGGATGGCTACACCTTC
cdr3_aa: CASSPREDGYTF

j_call: TRBJ2-1
clone_size: .
d_call: TRBD1
v_call: TRBV6-5
cdr3_nt: TGTGCCACCGGGACAGGTAACTACAATGAGCAGTTCTTC
cdr3_aa: CATGTGNYNEQFF

j_call: TRBJ1-4
clone_size: .
d_call: .
v_call: TRBV27
cdr3_nt: TGTGCCAGCAGCCGTCGGGGGGCAACTAATGAAAAACTGTTTTTT
cdr3_aa: CASSRRGATNEKLFF

j_call: TRBJ2-2
clone_size: .
d_call: .
v_call: TRBV18
cdr3_nt: TGTGCCAGCTCACCAAGCATACTTCTAGCCGGAAACACCGGGGAGCTGTTTTTT
cdr3_aa: CASSPSILLAGNTGELFF

j_call: TRBJ1-1
clone_size: .
d_call: .
v_call: TRBV14
cdr3_nt: TGTGCCAGCAGCCAAGATCCCCCAGGCAGACCCAACACTGAAGCTTTCTTT
cdr3_aa: CASSQDPPGRPNTEAFF

j_call: TRBJ2-1
clone_size: few
d_call: TRBD1
v_call: TRBV12-5
cdr3_nt: TGTGCTAGTGGGGCCGGGACAGGGAGGCTTTTGGATGAGCAGTTCTTC
cdr3_aa: CASGAGTGRLLDEQFF

j_call: TRBJ2-7
clone_size: .
d_call: .
v_call: TRBV5-6
cdr3_nt: TGTGCCAGCAGCTCCGGGGGCGGGGGAGCCTACGAGCAGTACTTC
cdr3_aa: CASSSGGGGAYEQYF

j_call: TRBJ1-1
clone_size: .
d_call: .
v_call: TRBV6-1
cdr3_nt: TGTGCCAGCAGTGATGGCGGGAGGGAGGAAGCTTTCTTT
cdr3_aa: CASSDGGREEAFF

j_call: TRBJ2-5
clone_size: .
d_call: TRBD1
v_call: TRBV5-1
cdr3_nt: TGCGCCAGCAGCCCAAAAAAAACTTCAGGACAGGGGATTCAGGAGACCCAGTACTTC
cdr3_aa: CASSPKKTSGQGIQETQYF

j_call: TRBJ2-7
clone_size: .
d_call: TRBD2
v_call: TRBV4-1
cdr3_nt: TGCGCCAGCAGCCAGAAACAGACTAGCGCTGCCTACGAGCAGTACTTC
cdr3_aa: CASSQKQTSAAYEQYF

j_call: TRBJ1-4
clone_size: .
d_call: .
v_call: TRBV18
cdr3_nt: TGTGCCAGCTCACCACCGTTGGGTACTAATGAAAAACTGTTTTTT
cdr3_aa: CASSPPLGTNEKLFF

j_call: TRBJ1-2
clone_size: .
d_call: .
v_call: TRBV20-1
cdr3_nt: TGCAGTGCTAGACAGGAAAGCTACACCTTC
cdr3_aa: CSARQESYTF

j_call: TRBJ2-1
clone_size: .
d_call: TRBD2
v_call: TRBV7-6
cdr3_nt: TGTGCCAGCAGCTCCCTGACTAGCGGGAGGGCCTACAATGAGCAGTTCTTC
cdr3_aa: CASSSLTSGRAYNEQFF

j_call: TRBJ1-6
clone_size: once
d_call: .
v_call: TRBV27
cdr3_nt: TGTGCCAGCACGTTGGGTCCAGGTGACTCACCCCTCCACTTT
cdr3_aa: CASTLGPGDSPLHF

j_call: TRBJ1-6
clone_size: .
d_call: .
v_call: TRBV2
cdr3_nt: TGTGCCAGCAGCGCCCGGACAGTCAATTCACCCCTCCACTTT
cdr3_aa: CASSARTVNSPLHF

j_call: TRBJ1-2
clone_size: .
d_call: TRBD1
v_call: TRBV4-1
cdr3_nt: TGCGCCAGCAGCCAACCTATACTCCGGGAGTCAGGGGGCAACTATGGCTACACCTTC
cdr3_aa: CASSQPILRESGGNYGYTF

j_call: TRBJ1-1
clone_size: .
d_call: .
v_call: TRBV29-1
cdr3_nt: TGCAGCGCCGCCCAGGGGACGAACACTGAAGCTTTCTTT
cdr3_aa: CSAAQGTNTEAFF

j_call: TRBJ1-1
clone_size: .
d_call: .
v_call: TRBV5-5
cdr3_nt: TGTGCCAGCAGCTTGGAGAGGACGCGAGCTTTCTTT
cdr3_aa: CASSLERTRAFF

j_call: TRBJ2-3
clone_size: .
d_call: .
v_call: TRBV13
cdr3_nt: TGTGCCAGCAGCTTAGCGGTTGCTAGCACAGATACGCAGTATTTT
cdr3_aa: CASSLAVASTDTQYF

j_call: TRBJ1-2
clone_size: .
d_call: .
v_call: TRBV5-1
cdr3_nt: TGCGCCAGCAGCCTCGGGCCTACCATCGGCTTTAACTATGGCTACACCTTC
cdr3_aa: CASSLGPTIGFNYGYTF

j_call: TRBJ1-1
clone_size: .
d_call: .
v_call: TRBV2
cdr3_nt: TGTGCCAGCAACCCCTCGGGAACCTGGACTGAAGCTTTCTTT
cdr3_aa: CASNPSGTWTEAFF

j_call: TRBJ1-2
clone_size: .
d_call: .
v_call: TRBV5-1
cdr3_nt: TGCGCCAGCAGCTTTGCTGGGGTTGACTATGGCTACACCTTC
cdr3_aa: CASSFAGVDYGYTF

j_call: TRBJ1-1
clone_size: few
d_call: .
v_call: TRBV7-2
cdr3_nt: TGTGCCAGCAGCTTAGGGGCGGCAGGGAAGACTGAAGCTTTCTTT
cdr3_aa: CASSLGAAGKTEAFF

j_call: TRBJ1-4
clone_size: .
d_call: .
v_call: TRBV12-2
cdr3_nt: TGTGCAAGTCGCTTAGAACCATTTAGTTCAGAAAAACTGTTTTTT
cdr3_aa: CASRLEPFSSEKLFF

j_call: TRBJ2-7
clone_size: .
d_call: .
v_call: TRBV9
cdr3_nt: TGTGCCAGCAGCGTCGGGACGGTCTCCTACGAGCAGTACTTC
cdr3_aa: CASSVGTVSYEQYF

j_call: TRBJ2-7
clone_size: .
d_call: .
v_call: TRBV4-2
cdr3_nt: TGTGCCAGCAGCCAAGCCCCTCATGTCGGAGGAGGTTCCGAGCAGTACTTC
cdr3_aa: CASSQAPHVGGGSEQYF

j_call: TRBJ1-2
clone_size: .
d_call: .
v_call: TRBV4-2
cdr3_nt: TGTGCCAGCAGCCGGGACCAGGGATACCCATTTAACTATGGCTACACCTTC
cdr3_aa: CASSRDQGYPFNYGYTF

j_call: TRBJ1-3
clone_size: .
d_call: .
v_call: TRBV29-1
cdr3_nt: TGCAGCGTTGAGAGGGGCTCTGGAAACACCATATATTTT
cdr3_aa: CSVERGSGNTIYF

j_call: TRBJ1-2
clone_size: .
d_call: .
v_call: TRBV5-5
cdr3_nt: TGTGCCAGCGGACCCCTGTTGCGTCGGTCAGGGGTTAGCTATGGCCACACCTTC
cdr3_aa: CASGPLLRRSGVSYGHTF

j_call: TRBJ2-2
clone_size: .
d_call: .
v_call: TRBV14
cdr3_nt: TGTGCCAGCAGCCAAGCGGGGATTGGCACCGGGGAGCTGTTTTTT
cdr3_aa: CASSQAGIGTGELFF

j_call: TRBJ2-1
clone_size: .
d_call: .
v_call: TRBV9
cdr3_nt: TGTGCCAGCAGCTCCGGACGGGAATACAATGAGCAGTTCTTC
cdr3_aa: CASSSGREYNEQFF

j_call: TRBJ1-4
clone_size: .
d_call: .
v_call: TRBV3-1/TRBV3-2
cdr3_nt: TGTGCCAGCAGCCAATCCGGGGGCGGCGAAAAACTGTTTTTT
cdr3_aa: CASSQSGGGEKLFF

j_call: TRBJ1-6
clone_size: .
d_call: TRBD1
v_call: TRBV2
cdr3_nt: TGTGCCAGCAGTGGACGACAGGGTATCTATAATTCACCCCTCCACTTT
cdr3_aa: CASSGRQGIYNSPLHF

j_call: TRBJ1-2
clone_size: .
d_call: TRBD1
v_call: TRBV5-6
cdr3_nt: TGTGCCAGCAGCTCTACAGGGGAAAGATTGGGGGGCTACACCTTC
cdr3_aa: CASSSTGERLGGYTF

j_call: TRBJ1-1
clone_size: .
d_call: .
v_call: TRBV3-1/TRBV3-2
cdr3_nt: TGTGCCAGCAGCCAAGGGGACGGAACGAACACTGAAGCTTTCTTT
cdr3_aa: CASSQGDGTNTEAFF

j_call: TRBJ1-2
clone_size: .
d_call: .
v_call: TRBV18
cdr3_nt: TGTGCCAGCTCACCACCTGAGGCAGGGAAGGGCGATGGCTACACCTTC
cdr3_aa: CASSPPEAGKGDGYTF

j_call: TRBJ2-6
clone_size: .
d_call: .
v_call: TRBV6-1
cdr3_nt: TGTGCCAGCAGTGAAGGAAGCTCTGGGGCCAACGTCCTGACTTTC
cdr3_aa: CASSEGSSGANVLTF

j_call: TRBJ1-5
clone_size: .
d_call: .
v_call: TRBV20-1
cdr3_nt: TGCAGTGCGAGTAGACAGACAGGCAATCAGCCCCAGCATTTT
cdr3_aa: CSASRQTGNQPQHF

j_call: TRBJ1-5
clone_size: .
d_call: TRBD1
v_call: TRBV6-6
cdr3_nt: TGTGCCAGCAGTTTGCCGCAGGGGGGGAATCAGCCCCAGCATTTT
cdr3_aa: CASSLPQGGNQPQHF

j_call: TRBJ2-7
clone_size: .
d_call: .
v_call: TRBV7-8
cdr3_nt: TGTGCCAGCAGCCCCGCTGGGGAGGAGGAGCAGTACTTC
cdr3_aa: CASSPAGEEEQYF

j_call: TRBJ1-1
clone_size: .
d_call: .
v_call: TRBV6-5
cdr3_nt: TGTGCCAGCACGGAGCTACTGAACACTGAAGCTTTCTTT
cdr3_aa: CASTELLNTEAFF

j_call: TRBJ2-3
clone_size: .
d_call: TRBD2
v_call: TRBV10-1
cdr3_nt: TGCGCCAGCAGTAGATTAGCGGGAGCGGTAGATACGCAGTATTTT
cdr3_aa: CASSRLAGAVDTQYF

j_call: TRBJ2-7
clone_size: .
d_call: .
v_call: TRBV2
cdr3_nt: TGTGCCAGCAGGGGGGGGGACAGGTGCTCCTACGAGCAGTACTTC
cdr3_aa: CASRGGDRCSYEQYF

j_call: TRBJ1-4
clone_size: .
d_call: TRBD1
v_call: TRBV5-1
cdr3_nt: TGCGCCAGCAGCTGGAGGACAGGGGAAGAAAAACTGTTTTTT
cdr3_aa: CASSWRTGEEKLFF

j_call: TRBJ2-6
clone_size: once
d_call: .
v_call: TRBV28
cdr3_nt: TGTGCCAGCAGTTTAAACTCTGGGGCCAACGTCCTGACTTTC
cdr3_aa: CASSLNSGANVLTF

j_call: TRBJ2-1
clone_size: .
d_call: .
v_call: TRBV7-2
cdr3_nt: TGTGCCAGCAGCTATAGACAAGGACTCCCTTACAATGCGCAGTTCTTC
cdr3_aa: CASSYRQGLPYNAQFF

j_call: TRBJ1-6
clone_size: .
d_call: .
v_call: TRBV7-2
cdr3_nt: TGTGCCAGCAGCTTGGGGGCGGGGATGAATTCACCCCTCCACTTT
cdr3_aa: CASSLGAGMNSPLHF

j_call: TRBJ2-1
clone_size: .
d_call: TRBD2
v_call: TRBV11-2
cdr3_nt: TGTGCCAGCAGCTTGGGGACTAGCGGGAGGGCCGGAGAGCAGTTCTTC
cdr3_aa: CASSLGTSGRAGEQFF

j_call: TRBJ2-3
clone_size: .
d_call: .
v_call: TRBV21-1
cdr3_nt: TGTGCCAGCAGCGACAGAGCTCTGACTAGCGGGGAAGGAGATACGCAGTATTTT
cdr3_aa: CASSDRALTSGEGDTQYF

j_call: TRBJ1-5
clone_size: .
d_call: .
v_call: TRBV27
cdr3_nt: TGTGCCAGCAGTCACCTCGGGGAGAGCAATCAGCCCCAGCATTTT
cdr3_aa: CASSHLGESNQPQHF

j_call: TRBJ1-5
clone_size: .
d_call: TRBD1
v_call: TRBV7-8
cdr3_nt: TGTGCCAGCAGCTTAGACAGGGGTGGCAATCAGCCCCAGCATTTT
cdr3_aa: CASSLDRGGNQPQHF

j_call: TRBJ2-2
clone_size: .
d_call: .
v_call: TRBV11-3
cdr3_nt: TGTGCCAGCAGCTTAGTTGACCCCGGGGAGCTGTTTTTT
cdr3_aa: CASSLVDPGELFF

j_call: TRBJ1-1
clone_size: .
d_call: .
v_call: TRBV7-3
cdr3_nt: TGTGCCAGCAGCTTAAATGGGGGCTACACTGAAGCTTTCTTT
cdr3_aa: CASSLNGGYTEAFF

j_call: TRBJ1-6
clone_size: .
d_call: .
v_call: TRBV7-6
cdr3_nt: TGTGCCAGCAGCTTAGCCCAAGATTCACCCCTCCACTTT
cdr3_aa: CASSLAQDSPLHF

j_call: TRBJ1-1
clone_size: .
d_call: .
v_call: TRBV5-1
cdr3_nt: TGCGCCAGCAGCCCAGGGGTTATGAACACTGAAGCTTTCTTT
cdr3_aa: CASSPGVMNTEAFF

j_call: TRBJ1-5
clone_size: once
d_call: .
v_call: TRBV15
cdr3_nt: TGTGCCACCAGCAAAACAGGGTCCAATCAGCCCCAGCATTTT
cdr3_aa: CATSKTGSNQPQHF

j_call: TRBJ2-7
clone_size: once
d_call: .
v_call: TRBV27
cdr3_nt: TGTGCCAGCAGTTTGGAGTCAGGGTTAGAGCAGTACTTC
cdr3_aa: CASSLESGLEQYF

j_call: TRBJ1-1
clone_size: .
d_call: .
v_call: TRBV20-1
cdr3_nt: TGCAGTGCGTACCTGATTGAAGCTTTCTTT
cdr3_aa: CSAYLIEAFF

j_call: TRBJ1-2
clone_size: .
d_call: .
v_call: TRBV7-8
cdr3_nt: TGTGCCAGCAGCTTAGACCGGACCGGACAGCACTATGGCTACACCTTC
cdr3_aa: CASSLDRTGQHYGYTF